The source of this T cell receptor beta chain is a study of CD8 T cells in Susac syndrome. Sequencing of TCR beta, carried out with a high-throughput approach, was applied to CD8+ and CD4+ T cells from the blood. Negative isolation yielded CD8+ and CD4+ T cells; FACS enriched TEMRA cells. Germline CDR1 SGHNT, CDR2 YYREEE (reference sequence). The V gene end was trimmed by 7 bases and the J gene end by 0 bases; junction bases not matched to a gene: 7. The CDR3 is made up of 15 amino acids. Random hexamers primed reverse transcription of about 0.45 to 1 ug RNA. One entry per CDR3 protein, called by TCRdb with MiXCR from the immunoSEQ multiplex PCR reads. The repertoire holds 100,000 to 150,000 distinct CDR3 sequences, with nearly 95% as singletons.

Sequencing was performed on CD4+ T cells from PBMCs. The genes are TRBV5-4 and TRBJ2-3; 8 bases map to TRBD2. The source is a human donor in good health. The CDR3 loop is CASAREASSTDTQYF. The CDR3 DNA follows: TGTGCCAGCGCGCGGGAGGCCTCGAGCACAGATACGCAGTATTTT.